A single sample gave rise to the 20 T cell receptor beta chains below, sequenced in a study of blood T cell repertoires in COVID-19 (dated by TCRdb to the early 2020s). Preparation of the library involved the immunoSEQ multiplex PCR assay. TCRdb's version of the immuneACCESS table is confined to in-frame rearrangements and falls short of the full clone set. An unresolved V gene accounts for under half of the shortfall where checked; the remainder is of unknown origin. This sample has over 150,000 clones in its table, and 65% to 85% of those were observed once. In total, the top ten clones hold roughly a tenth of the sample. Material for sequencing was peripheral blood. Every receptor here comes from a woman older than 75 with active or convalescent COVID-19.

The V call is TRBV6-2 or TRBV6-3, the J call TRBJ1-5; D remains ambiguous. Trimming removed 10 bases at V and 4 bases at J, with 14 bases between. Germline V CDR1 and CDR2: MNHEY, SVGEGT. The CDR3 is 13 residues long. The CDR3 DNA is TGTGCCACCATCCCATCGGGGAATCAGCCCCAGCATTTT. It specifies CATIPSGNQPQHF.

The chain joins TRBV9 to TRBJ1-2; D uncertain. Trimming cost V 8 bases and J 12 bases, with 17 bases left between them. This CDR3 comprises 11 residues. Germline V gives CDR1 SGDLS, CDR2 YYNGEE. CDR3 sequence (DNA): TGTGCCAGAAGGACGGGTCCCGGGGACACCTTC. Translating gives CARRTGPGDTF.

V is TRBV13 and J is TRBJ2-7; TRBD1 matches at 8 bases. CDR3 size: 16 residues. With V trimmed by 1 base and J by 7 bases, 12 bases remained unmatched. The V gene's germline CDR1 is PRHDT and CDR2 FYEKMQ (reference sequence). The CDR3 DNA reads TGTGCCAGCAGCTTAGCCCCAGGGGGCGCCCCCAGGGAGCAGTACTTC. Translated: CASSLAPGGAPREQYF.

CDR3 coding DNA: TGTGCCACCAGTGACAGGACAGGGACGGGCTACAATGAGCAGTTCTTC. Its protein is CATSDRTGTGYNEQFF. J is TRBJ2-1 and V is TRBV24-1; 8 positions match TRBD1. Germline assignment: CDR1 KGHDR and CDR2 SFDVKD. The junction had 7 bases not matched to a gene; V was cut back by 4 bases and J by 3 bases. The CDR3 runs 16 residues.

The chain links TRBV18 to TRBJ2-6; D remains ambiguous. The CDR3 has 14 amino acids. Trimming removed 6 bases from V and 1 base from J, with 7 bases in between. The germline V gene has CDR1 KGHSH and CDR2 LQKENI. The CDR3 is CASSLTSGANVLTF. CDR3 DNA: TGTGCCAGCTCGCTGACTTCTGGGGCCAACGTCCTGACTTTC.

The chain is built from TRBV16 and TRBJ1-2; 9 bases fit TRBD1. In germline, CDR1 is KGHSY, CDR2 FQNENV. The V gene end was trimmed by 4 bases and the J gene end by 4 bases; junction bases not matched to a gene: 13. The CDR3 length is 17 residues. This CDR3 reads CASSLVGTGKPPYGYTF. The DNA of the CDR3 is TGTGCCAGCAGCCTGGTCGGGACAGGGAAGCCGCCCTATGGCTACACCTTC. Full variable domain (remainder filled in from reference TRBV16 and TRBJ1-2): GEEVAQTPKHLVRGEGQKAKLYCAPIKGHSYVFWYQQVLKNEFKFLISFQNENVFDETGMPKERFSAKCLPNSPCSLEIQATKLEDSAVYFCASSLVGTGKPPYGYTFGSGTRLTVV.

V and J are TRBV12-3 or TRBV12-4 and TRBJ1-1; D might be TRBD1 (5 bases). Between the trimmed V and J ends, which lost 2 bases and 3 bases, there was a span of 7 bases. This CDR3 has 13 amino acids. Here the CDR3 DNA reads TGTGCCAGCAGTTTACAGGGTTACACTGAAGCTTTCTTT. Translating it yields CASSLQGYTEAFF.

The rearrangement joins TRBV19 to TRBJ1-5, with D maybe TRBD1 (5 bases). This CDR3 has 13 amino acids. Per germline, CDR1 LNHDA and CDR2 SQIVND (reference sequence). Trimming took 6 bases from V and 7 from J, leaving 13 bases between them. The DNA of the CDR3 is TGTGCCAGTAGCCAGGGATCGCGCCAGCCCCAGCATTTT. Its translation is CASSQGSRQPQHF.

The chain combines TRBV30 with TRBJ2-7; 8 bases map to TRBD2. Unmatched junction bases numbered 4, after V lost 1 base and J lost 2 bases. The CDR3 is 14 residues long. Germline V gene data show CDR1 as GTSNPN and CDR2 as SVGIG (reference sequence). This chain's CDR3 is CAWSGRGATYEQYF. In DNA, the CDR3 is TGTGCCTGGAGTGGGCGGGGGGCAACCTACGAGCAGTACTTC.

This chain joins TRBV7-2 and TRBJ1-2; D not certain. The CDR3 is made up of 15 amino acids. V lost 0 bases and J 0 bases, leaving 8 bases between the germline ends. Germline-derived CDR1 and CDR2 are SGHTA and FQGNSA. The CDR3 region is CASSLAQRANYGYTF. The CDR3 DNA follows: TGTGCCAGCAGCTTAGCGCAGCGGGCTAACTATGGCTACACCTTC.

The CDR3 DNA reads as TGTGCCAGCAGCCTTAGACAGGGTAGAACCGGGGAGCTGTTTTTT. Translation: CASSLRQGRTGELFF. This chain connects TRBV6-2 or TRBV6-3 to TRBJ2-2; 7 nucleotides align to TRBD1. Germline-derived CDR1 and CDR2 are MNHEY and SVGEGT. CDR3 size: 15 residues. V shed 6 bases, J shed 5 bases, and the junction held 9 bases outside the gene matches.

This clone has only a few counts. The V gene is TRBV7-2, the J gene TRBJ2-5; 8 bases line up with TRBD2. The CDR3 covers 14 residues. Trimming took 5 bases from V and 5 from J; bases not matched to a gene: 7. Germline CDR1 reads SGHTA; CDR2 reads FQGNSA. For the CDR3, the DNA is TGTGCCAGCAGCCCCGGGGGGGGGCGTGAGACCCAGTACTTC. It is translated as CASSPGGGRETQYF.

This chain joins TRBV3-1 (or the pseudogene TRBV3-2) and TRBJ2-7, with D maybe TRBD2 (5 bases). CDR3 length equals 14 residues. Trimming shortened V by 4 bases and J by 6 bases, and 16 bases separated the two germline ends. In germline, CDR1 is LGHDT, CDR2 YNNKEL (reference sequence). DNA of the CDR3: TGTGCCAGCAGCCTCCCCGGGGTAGTGAGCGAGCAGTACTTC. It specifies CASSLPGVVSEQYF.

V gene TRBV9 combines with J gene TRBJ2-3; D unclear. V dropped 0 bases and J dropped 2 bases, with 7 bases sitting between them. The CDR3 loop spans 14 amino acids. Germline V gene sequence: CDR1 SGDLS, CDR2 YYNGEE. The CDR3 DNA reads TGTGCCAGCAGCGTAGGTCCCCTCACAGATACGCAGTATTTT. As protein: CASSVGPLTDTQYF.

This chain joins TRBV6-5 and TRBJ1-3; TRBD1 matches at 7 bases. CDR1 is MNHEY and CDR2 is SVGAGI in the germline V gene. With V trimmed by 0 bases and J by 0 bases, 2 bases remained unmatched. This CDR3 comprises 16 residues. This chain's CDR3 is CASSYSGGFSGNTIYF. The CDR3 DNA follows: TGTGCCAGCAGTTACTCAGGGGGCTTCTCTGGAAACACCATATATTTT.

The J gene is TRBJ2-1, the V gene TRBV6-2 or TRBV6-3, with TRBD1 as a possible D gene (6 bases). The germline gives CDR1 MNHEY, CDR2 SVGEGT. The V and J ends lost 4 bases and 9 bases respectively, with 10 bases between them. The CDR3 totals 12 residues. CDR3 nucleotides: TGTGCCAGCAGTTCCATAGGGGGTGAGCAGTTCTTC. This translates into CASSSIGGEQFF.

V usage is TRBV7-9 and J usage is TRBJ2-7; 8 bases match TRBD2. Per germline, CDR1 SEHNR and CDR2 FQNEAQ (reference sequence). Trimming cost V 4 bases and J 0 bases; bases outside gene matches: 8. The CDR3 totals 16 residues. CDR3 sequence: CASSSWSGGSSYEQYF. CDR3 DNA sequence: TGTGCCAGCAGCTCCTGGTCGGGGGGGAGCTCCTACGAGCAGTACTTC.

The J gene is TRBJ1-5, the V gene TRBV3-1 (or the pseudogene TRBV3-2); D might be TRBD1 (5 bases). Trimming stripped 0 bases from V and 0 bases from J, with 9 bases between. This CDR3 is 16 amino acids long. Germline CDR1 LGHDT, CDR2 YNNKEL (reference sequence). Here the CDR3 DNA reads TGTGCCAGCAGCCAAGATGGCGGACATAGCAATCAGCCCCAGCATTTT. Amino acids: CASSQDGGHSNQPQHF.

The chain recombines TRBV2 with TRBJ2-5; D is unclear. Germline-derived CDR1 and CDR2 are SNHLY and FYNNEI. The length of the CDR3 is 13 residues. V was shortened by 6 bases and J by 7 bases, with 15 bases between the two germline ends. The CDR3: CASRPEPLGTQYF. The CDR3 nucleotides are TGTGCCAGCAGACCGGAGCCGCTAGGGACCCAGTACTTC. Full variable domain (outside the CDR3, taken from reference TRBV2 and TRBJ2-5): EPEVTQTPSHQVTQMGQEVILRCVPISNHLYFYWYRQILGQKVEFLVSFYNNEISEKSEIFDDQFSVERPDGSNFTLKIRSTKLEDSAMYFCASRPEPLGTQYFGPGTRLLVL.

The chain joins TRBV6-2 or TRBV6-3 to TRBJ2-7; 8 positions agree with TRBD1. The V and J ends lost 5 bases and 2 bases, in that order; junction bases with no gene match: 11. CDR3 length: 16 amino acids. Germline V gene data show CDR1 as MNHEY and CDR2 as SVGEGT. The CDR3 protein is CASSRTPGTGPYEQYF. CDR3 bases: TGTGCCAGCAGTCGCACTCCCGGGACAGGACCCTACGAGCAGTACTTC.